The rows below give T cell receptor beta chains drawn from one sample of a study of T cell changes during pregnancy in multiple sclerosis. The repertoire was sequenced with immunoSEQ multiplex PCR; TCRdb's copy has only in-frame clones and lacks some. This sample has under 45,000 clones, with about nine tenths found just once. The sequenced sample was CD4+ T cells from peripheral blood mononuclear cells, obtained in the second trimester of pregnancy. All receptors come from a female donor in good health, enrolled as a control in a pregnancy study. Each CDR3 is given with its conserved first and last residue. The D gene is left open where the match is weak. For some rows the clone size is stated as once, few or many, or as a class when expanded; others skip it.

v_call,d_call,j_call,clone_size,cdr3_aa,cdr3_nt
TRBV2,TRBD1,TRBJ1-1,-,CASRRTGMNTEAFF,TGTGCCAGCAGACGGACAGGGATGAACACTGAAGCTTTCTTT
TRBV11-2,-,TRBJ2-7,-,CASSLVGGGLNEQYF,TGTGCCAGCAGCTTAGTGGGAGGGGGGCTCAACGAGCAGTACTTC
TRBV10-1,-,TRBJ1-2,-,CASSPQGSYGYTF,TGCGCCAGCAGTCCACAGGGATCCTATGGCTACACCTTC
TRBV5-1,TRBD1,TRBJ1-1,-,CASSLGTGETEAFF,TGCGCCAGCAGCTTGGGGACAGGCGAAACTGAAGCTTTCTTT
TRBV20-1,-,TRBJ1-3,-,CSAELGNTIYF,TGCAGTGCTGAGTTGGGAAACACCATATATTTT
TRBV23-1,TRBD1,TRBJ1-5,-,CASSQSRTGEGNQPQHF,TGCGCCAGCAGTCAATCTAGGACAGGGGAGGGCAATCAGCCCCAGCATTTT
TRBV6-1,-,TRBJ2-5,-,CASKGGGERRTQYF,TGTGCCAGCAAAGGAGGAGGGGAACGGAGGACCCAGTACTTC
TRBV28,-,TRBJ1-2,-,CASSLIQGRADSFHTF,TGTGCCAGCAGTTTAATCCAAGGGAGGGCCGACTCATTTCACACCTTC
TRBV14,TRBD1,TRBJ2-7,-,CASSQGQGRRNEQYF,TGTGCCAGCAGCCAAGGACAGGGTCGGCGGAACGAGCAGTACTTC
TRBV28,-,TRBJ2-7,-,CASSLRSPYEQYF,TGTGCCAGCAGTTTGAGATCACCCTACGAGCAGTACTTC
TRBV6-1,TRBD1,TRBJ2-5,-,CASSPTGGRETQYF,TGTGCCAGCAGTCCCACAGGGGGCCGGGAGACCCAGTACTTC
TRBV5-1,-,TRBJ2-2,-,CASSLSGDDTGELFF,TGCGCCAGCAGCTTGTCGGGGGACGACACCGGGGAGCTGTTTTTT
TRBV21-1,-,TRBJ1-6,-,CASSKERNNSPLHF,TGTGCCAGCAGCAAAGAGCGGAATAATTCACCCCTCCACTTT
TRBV5-6,-,TRBJ2-4,-,CASSPGELRLAKNIQYF,TGTGCCAGCAGCCCGGGGGAGTTACGATTAGCCAAAAACATTCAGTACTTC
TRBV18,-,TRBJ1-1,-,CASSPPRGAGGTEAFF,TGTGCCAGCTCACCACCGAGGGGTGCGGGGGGGACTGAAGCTTTCTTT
TRBV6-1,TRBD1,TRBJ2-5,-,CASRGQLQETQYF,TGTGCCAGCAGGGGACAGCTCCAAGAGACCCAGTACTTC
TRBV6-5,TRBD1,TRBJ2-7,-,CASSWTGNSYEQYF,TGTGCCAGCAGTTGGACAGGTAACTCCTACGAGCAGTACTTC
TRBV4-1,-,TRBJ2-3,-,CASSQYGSALTDTQYF,TGCGCCAGCAGCCAATACGGGTCAGCCTTGACAGATACGCAGTATTTT
TRBV29-1,TRBD2,TRBJ2-4,-,CSSRLAGGGNIQYF,TGCAGCTCGCGACTAGCGGGGGGTGGAAACATTCAGTACTTC
TRBV18,TRBD1,TRBJ1-1,-,CASSPGQGAIVEAFF,TGTGCCAGCTCACCGGGACAGGGAGCTATTGTCGAAGCTTTCTTT
TRBV30,-,TRBJ1-5,-,CAWSRGNNQPQHF,TGTGCCTGGAGTAGAGGGAACAATCAGCCCCAGCATTTT
TRBV2,-,TRBJ1-5,-,CASSPDSISNQPQHF,TGTGCCAGCAGCCCGGACAGTATTAGCAATCAGCCCCAGCATTTT
TRBV5-5,TRBD1,TRBJ2-2,-,CASSDGTGGRTGELFF,TGTGCCAGCAGCGATGGGACAGGGGGCAGGACCGGGGAGCTGTTTTTT
TRBV19,-,TRBJ2-5,-,CASSIDTGGETQYF,TGTGCCAGTAGTATAGATACCGGGGGAGAGACCCAGTACTTC
TRBV6-1,TRBD2,TRBJ2-7,-,CASSGGGYYEQYF,TGTGCCAGCAGCGGGGGGGGGTACTACGAGCAGTACTTC
TRBV18,-,TRBJ1-1,-,CASSPLPTEAFF,TGTGCCAGCTCTCCCCTCCCCACTGAAGCTTTCTTT
TRBV7-2,-,TRBJ1-5,-,CASSLDAGYGQPQHF,TGTGCCAGCAGCTTAGATGCAGGGTATGGTCAGCCCCAGCATTTT
TRBV10-3,-,TRBJ2-1,-,CAISAWGDEQFF,TGTGCCATCAGCGCCTGGGGAGATGAGCAGTTCTTC
TRBV6-1,-,TRBJ1-5,-,CASSDAGFGNQPQHF,TGTGCCAGCAGTGATGCAGGGTTCGGCAATCAGCCCCAGCATTTT
TRBV11-2,-,TRBJ2-4,-,CASSPRSGIQYF,TGTGCCAGCAGCCCACGATCGGGCATTCAGTACTTC
TRBV6-4,-,TRBJ1-1,-,CASSDSYGNTEAFF,TGTGCCAGCAGTGACTCGTACGGGAACACTGAAGCTTTCTTT
TRBV6-5,-,TRBJ2-3,-,CASRQGGAGGTQYF,TGTGCCAGCAGGCAAGGTGGTGCGGGTGGTACGCAGTATTTT
TRBV19,-,TRBJ2-2,-,CASKAGNTGELFF,TGTGCCAGTAAGGCAGGGAACACCGGGGAGCTGTTTTTT
TRBV4-2,TRBD2,TRBJ2-5,-,CASSQRTSGGGTQYF,TGTGCCAGCAGCCAACGGACTAGCGGTGGAGGGACCCAGTACTTC
TRBV19,-,TRBJ2-2,-,CATRDRMNTGELFF,TGTGCCACCAGAGACAGGATGAACACCGGGGAGCTGTTTTTT
TRBV10-3,TRBD1,TRBJ1-5,-,CAISRTGDNQPQHF,TGTGCCATCAGCCGGACAGGGGACAATCAGCCCCAGCATTTT
TRBV20-1,-,TRBJ2-1,-,CSANRGGQFF,TGCAGTGCGAACAGGGGAGGGCAGTTCTTC
TRBV4-1,-,TRBJ2-7,-,CASSQNYQGGQYF,TGCGCCAGCAGCCAGAACTACCAGGGAGGGCAGTACTTC
TRBV5-5,-,TRBJ2-5,once,CASSSSGGQETQYF,TGTGCCAGCAGCTCCTCCGGGGGTCAAGAGACCCAGTACTTC
TRBV19,TRBD2,TRBJ2-5,-,CASGTSGNRETQYF,TGTGCCAGCGGGACTAGCGGGAACAGGGAGACCCAGTACTTC
TRBV27,TRBD2,TRBJ2-7,-,CASNRIDGRWDEQYF,TGTGCCAGCAATCGAATTGACGGGAGGTGGGACGAGCAGTACTTC
TRBV5-1,-,TRBJ2-1,few,CASSFRDANEQFF,TGCGCCAGCAGCTTCAGGGATGCCAATGAGCAGTTCTTC
TRBV6-5,-,TRBJ2-7,-,CASSPQGTYEQYF,TGTGCCAGCAGTCCCCAGGGGACCTACGAGCAGTACTTC
TRBV5-1,TRBD1,TRBJ1-4,-,CASSAGQGAHEKLFF,TGCGCCAGCAGCGCAGGACAGGGGGCGCATGAAAAACTGTTTTTT
TRBV30,-,TRBJ1-1,-,CAWSKPGHLNTEAFF,TGTGCCTGGAGTAAACCGGGACACCTGAACACTGAAGCTTTCTTT
TRBV7-2,TRBD2,TRBJ2-7,-,CASSLSGRASEQYF,TGTGCCAGCAGCCTTAGCGGGAGGGCCTCCGAGCAGTACTTC
TRBV6-5,-,TRBJ1-1,-,CASSYGQGGTEAFF,TGTGCCAGCAGTTACGGGCAGGGTGGCACTGAAGCTTTCTTT
TRBV7-9,TRBD2,TRBJ2-1,-,CASSSGTSGLAYNEQFF,TGTGCCAGCAGCTCAGGGACTAGCGGGCTAGCCTACAATGAGCAGTTCTTC
TRBV27,-,TRBJ1-4,-,CASSSSVANEKLFF,TGTGCCAGCAGTTCCTCGGTGGCTAATGAAAAACTGTTTTTT
TRBV4-1,TRBD1,TRBJ1-5,-,CASSQAPGQLDQPQHF,TGCGCCAGCAGCCAAGCCCCGGGACAGCTTGATCAGCCCCAGCATTTT
TRBV4-1,-,TRBJ2-7,-,CASSQDRTMAGISYEQYF,TGCGCCAGCAGCCAAGATAGGACTATGGCGGGGATCTCCTACGAGCAGTACTTC
TRBV18,TRBD1,TRBJ1-1,few,CASSLVQGMNTEAFF,TGTGCCAGCTCACTTGTACAGGGGATGAACACTGAAGCTTTCTTT
TRBV19,-,TRBJ1-5,-,CASSISRRGGQPQHF,TGTGCCAGTAGTATTTCGAGAAGGGGCGGACAGCCCCAGCATTTT
TRBV6-1,-,TRBJ2-3,-,CASRVPGPQYF,TGTGCCAGCAGAGTACCGGGTCCGCAGTATTTT
TRBV19,TRBD2,TRBJ2-6,-,CASLTSGASGANVLTF,TGTGCCAGTTTGACTAGCGGGGCCTCTGGGGCCAACGTCCTGACTTTC